A selection of T cell receptor beta chains follows, all from one sample in a study of neurological immune-mediated disorders. MiXCR, run by TCRdb on the 5' RACE reads, gives a single entry per CDR3 protein. The sample yields about 79,000 distinct CDR3 sequences, 12% to 15% seen once. The sample was PBMCs. The receptors were sampled from a woman aged 45 to 65 in good health. CDR3s include the opening cysteine and the closing phenylalanine or tryptophan. Fields, in order: V gene, J gene, D gene, clone size, CDR3 DNA, CDR3 protein. D genes are given only for firm matches. Clone size is stated in some rows and not others, as once, few, many or a class when expanded.

TRBV6-2/TRBV6-3,TRBJ2-1,TRBD1,many,TGTGCCAGCGGGACAGCCCGTTCAGTCTCCTACAATGAGCAGTTCTTC,CASGTARSVSYNEQFF
TRBV12-3/TRBV12-4,TRBJ1-3,.,many,TGTGCCAGCACGTTCGGAAACACCATATATTTT,CASTFGNTIYF
TRBV14,TRBJ2-1,.,many,TGTGCCAGCAGCCTAATACCTGGACAAGGGGACAATGAGCAGTTCTTC,CASSLIPGQGDNEQFF
TRBV11-2,TRBJ1-3,TRBD1,many,TGTGCCAGCAGCCCCCGACAGGGACTAAGTACTGGAAACACCATATATTTT,CASSPRQGLSTGNTIYF
TRBV5-1,TRBJ1-1,.,many,TGCGCCAGCAGCTTGAAATCGAACACTGAAGCTTTCTTT,CASSLKSNTEAFF
TRBV5-1,TRBJ2-7,.,many,TGCGCCAGCAGCCCGCACGGTCCCTACGAGCAGTACTTC,CASSPHGPYEQYF
TRBV12-3/TRBV12-4,TRBJ2-7,TRBD1,many,TGTGCCAGCAGGTCTACAGGGGGCGCAGGTTCCAGGCAGTACTTC,CASRSTGGAGSRQYF
TRBV20-1,TRBJ2-6,.,many,TGCAGTGCCCCCGTTGTGCGGGTTTCGGGGGCCAACGTCCTGACTTTC,CSAPVVRVSGANVLTF
TRBV29-1,TRBJ2-3,TRBD2,many,TGCAGCGTTGATGCTAGCGGGAGATCAAATTTTGCAGATACGCAGTATTTT,CSVDASGRSNFADTQYF
TRBV29-1,TRBJ1-2,TRBD1,many,TGCAGCGTCCGGGGGGACAGCCTCTATGGCTACACCTTC,CSVRGDSLYGYTF
TRBV7-2,TRBJ2-1,.,many,TGTGCCAGCAGTTTGCTGGGCGGGCCATACAATGAGCAGTTCTTC,CASSLLGGPYNEQFF
TRBV28,TRBJ2-3,TRBD2,many,TGTGCCAGCACCCCTGGTCTAGCGGTACCAGATACGCAGTATTTT,CASTPGLAVPDTQYF
TRBV10-3,TRBJ2-1,TRBD2,many,TGTGCCATCAGTCCAGGACTAGCGGGGGAAATCAATGAGCAGTTCTTC,CAISPGLAGEINEQFF
TRBV5-1,TRBJ2-1,.,many,TGCGCCAGCAGCTCCCGGGACTTTTACAATGAGCAGTTCTTC,CASSSRDFYNEQFF
TRBV5-4,TRBJ2-2,.,.,TGTGCCAGCAGCCCTCTTAGCGGGGAGCTGTTTTTT,CASSPLSGELFF
TRBV7-2,TRBJ2-7,TRBD2,.,TGTGCCAGCAGCTACCCGGGACTAACCTACGAGCAGTACTTC,CASSYPGLTYEQYF
TRBV7-2,TRBJ1-1,.,many,TGTGCCAGCAGCTTCGGGGCGCTAAAAGGGACTGAAGCTTTCTTT,CASSFGALKGTEAFF
TRBV2,TRBJ2-7,.,.,TGTGCCAGCAGTGTGGACAGCTACTACGAGCAGTACTTC,CASSVDSYYEQYF
TRBV5-1,TRBJ2-7,.,many,TGCGCCAGCAGCTTGGTCGGTACCACCTCCTACGAGCAGTACTTC,CASSLVGTTSYEQYF
TRBV7-2,TRBJ2-3,TRBD2,many,TGTGCCAGCGGAAGTAGCGGGGGGACAAATACGCAGTATTTT,CASGSSGGTNTQYF
TRBV18,TRBJ2-3,.,many,TGTGCCAGCTCACCAGGCCCGACAGATACGCAGTATTTT,CASSPGPTDTQYF
TRBV20-1,TRBJ2-3,TRBD2,many,TGCAGTGCTAGACCACTAGCGGGATCGGTATCAGATACGCAGTATTTT,CSARPLAGSVSDTQYF
TRBV6-5,TRBJ1-2,TRBD1,many,TGTGCCAGCAGTTACGTTAGGACAGGGGGCAACTATGGCTACACCTTC,CASSYVRTGGNYGYTF
TRBV5-1,TRBJ2-1,TRBD2,many,TGCGCCAGCAGCTTTATAGCGGGAGGGAATCTCAATGAGCAGTTCTTC,CASSFIAGGNLNEQFF
TRBV29-1,TRBJ1-2,TRBD1,many,TGCAGCGTTGGGGAGCGGGACAGTCCAGTCTATGGCTACACCTTC,CSVGERDSPVYGYTF
TRBV5-1,TRBJ1-2,.,many,TGCGCCAGCAGCCCCCAGCCCACAGAAAACTATGGCTACACCTTC,CASSPQPTENYGYTF
TRBV5-1,TRBJ1-1,.,many,TGCGCCAGCAGCTTGGCCGCAGGGGAGCGCGGGAACACTGAAGCTTTCTTT,CASSLAAGERGNTEAFF
TRBV20-1,TRBJ2-7,TRBD2,few,TGCAGTGCTAGCCAACTAGCGGGAGGCCACGAGCAGTACTTC,CSASQLAGGHEQYF
TRBV7-2,TRBJ1-3,.,many,TGTGCCAGTGCATTTCGGGACGGTGGAAACACCATATATTTT,CASAFRDGGNTIYF
TRBV29-1,TRBJ1-2,.,many,TGCAGCGCGGGGGGGGGAGCGGAGGAATATGGCTACACCTTC,CSAGGGAEEYGYTF
TRBV30,TRBJ1-1,TRBD1,many,TGTGCCTGGAGTAAACAGGGGTATTGGACTGAAGCTTTCTTT,CAWSKQGYWTEAFF
TRBV20-1,TRBJ2-1,TRBD2,many,TGCAGTGCTAGAGACGATCTAGCGGGGGACTACAATGAGCAGTTCTTC,CSARDDLAGDYNEQFF
TRBV6-5,TRBJ2-4,.,many,TGTGCCAGCAGTTACTCGGCCCTGCCGGGCCCAGGGAACATTCAGTACTTC,CASSYSALPGPGNIQYF
TRBV5-6,TRBJ1-6,TRBD1,many,TGTGCCAGCGGAACAGGGGGCAGTTCACCCCTCCACTTT,CASGTGGSSPLHF
TRBV29-1,TRBJ2-5,.,few,TGCAGCGTAACAGGGTACGAGACCCAGTACTTC,CSVTGYETQYF